Below are 15 T cell receptor beta chains sequenced from a single sample in a study of blood T cell repertoires in COVID-19. Sequencing used immunoSEQ multiplex PCR; TCRdb keeps in-frame clones, though not all of them. The table includes 150,000 to 200,000 clones, approximately 90% detected once. Sequencing input: peripheral blood. These receptors originate from a man aged 18 to 30 with active or convalescent COVID-19.

The V and J genes are TRBV3-1 (or the pseudogene TRBV3-2) and TRBJ2-1; 11 bases are shared with TRBD2. With V trimmed by 1 base and J by 9 bases, 5 bases remained unmatched. This CDR3 region has 15 residues. Germline CDR1 LGHDT, CDR2 YNNKEL (reference sequence). The chain's CDR3 is CASSQVAGGPVEQFF. Written as DNA, the CDR3 is TGTGCCAGCAGCCAAGTAGCGGGGGGGCCGGTTGAGCAGTTCTTC.

This chain joins TRBV6-5 and TRBJ2-1, with no clear D. V lost 4 bases and J lost 10, with 11 bases in between. CDR3 length: 12 amino acids. Germline CDR1 and CDR2: MNHEY and SVGAGI. CDR3 loop: CASSSNLWEQFF. The CDR3 nucleotides read TGTGCCAGCAGTTCGAACTTGTGGGAGCAGTTCTTC.

The gene calls are TRBV6-5 and TRBJ1-3; D unresolved. Trimming removed 4 bases at V and 3 bases at J, with 4 bases between. In germline, CDR1 is MNHEY, CDR2 SVGAGI. This CDR3 spans 12 amino acids. The CDR3 nucleotides are TGTGCCAGCAGTTTAGATGGAAACACCATATATTTT. Residues: CASSLDGNTIYF.

The V and J genes are TRBV6-2 or TRBV6-3 and TRBJ1-2; unclear D gene. The germline CDR1 and CDR2 sequences are MNHEY and SVGEGT. The length of the CDR3 is 12 residues. V was trimmed by 1 base and J by 5 bases, leaving 5 bases between them. The CDR3 DNA reads TGTGCCAGCAGTTACTTCGGGTATGGCTACACCTTC. Translated: CASSYFGYGYTF.

This clone appeared a single time. The rearrangement links TRBV5-1 to TRBJ2-7; 11 nucleotides agree with TRBD2. This CDR3 has 17 amino acids. Germline CDR1 reads SGHRS; CDR2 reads YFSETQ. The ends lost 1 base at V and 3 bases at J; junction bases unmatched: 9. The CDR3 DNA reads TGCGCCAGCAGCTTGTTTGGTAGCGGGAGGGCCCTCTACGAGCAGTACTTC. Its protein product is CASSLFGSGRALYEQYF.

The V gene is TRBV14, the J gene TRBJ2-3; the D gene is possibly TRBD1 (5 bases). The CDR3 loop spans 16 amino acids. Trimming left V 0 bases short and J 1 base short, with 11 bases between. Germline V gene data show CDR1 as SGHDN and CDR2 as FVKESK. The CDR3 region has the DNA TGTGCCAGCAGCCAAGAATTGAGCAGGGGCACAGATACGCAGTATTTT. Encoded protein: CASSQELSRGTDTQYF. The whole variable domain, remainder taken from reference TRBV14 and TRBJ2-3, is EAGVTQFPSHSVIEKGQTVTLRCDPISGHDNLYWYRRVMGKEIKFLLHFVKESKQDESGMPNNRFLAERTGGTYSTLKVQPAELEDSGVYFCASSQELSRGTDTQYFGPGTRLTVL.

This clone was counted a few times. This sequence joins TRBV29-1 and TRBJ1-2; no firm D call. The germline V gene has CDR1 SQVTM and CDR2 ANQGSEA. Deletions cut 0 bases from V and 3 bases from J, with 8 bases between. The CDR3 has 13 amino acids. This CDR3 reads CSVEENTYYGYTF. In DNA form, the CDR3 reads TGCAGCGTTGAAGAGAACACCTACTATGGCTACACCTTC.

The chain is built from TRBV18 and TRBJ1-5, with D possibly matching TRBD1 (6 bases). The CDR3 sequence is 12 residues long. In germline, CDR1 is KGHSH, CDR2 LQKENI. Trimming shortened V by 2 bases and J by 7 bases, and 6 bases separated the two germline ends. CDR3 amino acids: CASSPGGQPQHF. The CDR3 nucleotides read TGTGCCAGCTCACCAGGGGGCCAGCCCCAGCATTTT.

This clone has just a few counts. The chain employs TRBV18 and TRBJ1-2; no definite D call. The CDR3 length is 15 residues. V dropped 2 bases and J dropped 6 bases, with 16 bases sitting between them. Germline V lookup: CDR1 KGHSH, CDR2 LQKENI. CDR3 sequence: CASSPIQDRSDGYTF. CDR3 DNA sequence: TGTGCCAGCTCACCAATCCAGGATCGGTCTGATGGCTACACCTTC.

The sample holds one count of this clone. The chain carries TRBV28 and TRBJ1-2, with unresolved D. Germline lookup yields CDR1 MDHEN and CDR2 SYDVKM. The CDR3 has 15 amino acids. Trimming removed 2 bases at V and 3 bases at J, with 13 bases between. The CDR3 spells CASSLDREYYYGYTF. As DNA, the CDR3 is TGTGCCAGCAGTTTAGATAGGGAGTACTACTATGGCTACACCTTC.

The chain recombines TRBV11-2 with TRBJ1-1; tentative D call: TRBD1 (5 bases). V dropped 3 bases and J dropped 2 bases, with 19 bases sitting between them. The germline gives CDR1 SGHAT, CDR2 FQNNGV. This CDR3 is built from 17 residues. Here the CDR3 DNA reads TGTGCCAGCAGCTTTGGGCAGGGTGGAATCTCTAACACTGAAGCTTTCTTT. As protein: CASSFGQGGISNTEAFF.

V gene TRBV6-4 combines with J gene TRBJ2-1; possible D gene TRBD1, 6 bases. Germline V gives CDR1 MRHNA, CDR2 SNTAGT. The CDR3 is made up of 13 amino acids. V lost 2 bases to trimming and J lost 5 bases, with 7 bases between them. The chain's CDR3 is CASSDRDNNEQFF. CDR3 in DNA: TGTGCCAGCAGTGACCGGGACAACAATGAGCAGTTCTTC.

This chain connects TRBV30 to TRBJ1-1, with D possibly matching TRBD1 (6 bases). Germline V gene lookup returns CDR1 GTSNPN and CDR2 SVGIG (reference sequence). This CDR3 comprises 13 residues. V lost 4 bases and J 0 bases, leaving 9 bases between the germline ends. The CDR3 is CAWTGQLNTEAFF. CDR3 nucleotide sequence: TGTGCCTGGACCGGACAGCTGAACACTGAAGCTTTCTTT.

The rearrangement links TRBV2 to TRBJ1-6; 11 positions match TRBD1. With 6 bases clipped from V and 11 bases from J, the junction kept 12 bases outside the gene matches. Germline lookup yields CDR1 SNHLY and CDR2 FYNNEI. The CDR3 loop spans 16 amino acids. CDR3 loop: CASSDWLGQGAAPLHF. DNA for the CDR3: TGTGCCAGCAGCGATTGGCTCGGACAGGGGGCTGCACCCCTCCACTTT.

This clone was seen once. J is TRBJ1-1 and V is TRBV12-5, with D maybe TRBD1 (6 bases). Germline assignment: CDR1 LGHNT and CDR2 FRNRAP. This CDR3 comprises 14 residues. The V and J ends lost 5 bases and 0 bases respectively, with 10 bases between them. In DNA form, the CDR3 reads TGTGCTAGTGGTCCCGGACAGTTGAACACTGAAGCTTTCTTT. This gives the protein CASGPGQLNTEAFF.